This TCR beta chain emerged from a study of T cells in narcolepsy. Study in general: Enrolled donors included narcolepsy type 1 or type 2 patients and healthy controls. Study results and caveats: Autoreactive HCRT-specific and TRIB2-specific clonotypes were marked in same-patient CSF-versus-blood CD4+ comparisons. Healthy controls reportedly lacked the autoreactive clonotypes serially found in patients' blood.

Trimming pared 5 bases from V and 4 bases from J, leaving 20 bases between. The CDR3 extends over 16 amino acids. Looked up from germline, CDR1 is LNHDA and CDR2 is SQIVND (reference sequence). The data were produced by immunoSEQ multiplex PCR, yet TCRdb's version contains in-frame clones alone and is incomplete. The data show under 35,000 clones, roughly 88% seen once. Regarding this clone: What it binds is unknown.

This clonotype was obtained from a human donor with narcolepsy. The chain employs TRBV19 and TRBJ1-1; D is undetermined. The sequencing sample was made of CD45RA- memory CD4+ T cells from PBMCs. The CDR3: CASSENQVGPGTEAFF. The CDR3 DNA reads TGTGCCAGTAGTGAGAATCAGGTTGGACCGGGCACTGAAGCTTTCTTT.